This entry lists 16 T cell receptor beta chains sequenced from one sample in a study of identical twins. TCRdb reprocessed the 5' RACE reads via MiXCR and lists one record per CDR3 protein. The profile shows some 1,600,000 distinct CDR3 sequences, about 31% of them singletons. Sample: cord blood. The receptors shown here come from a newborn girl in good health.

The chain is built from TRBV28 and TRBJ1-4; TRBD1 is a possible D gene (6 bases). This CDR3 comprises 15 residues. The germline V gene has CDR1 MDHEN and CDR2 SYDVKM. Trimming cost V 3 bases and J 7 bases, with 15 bases left between them. The CDR3 nucleotides are TGTGCCAGCAGTTTCCCACGGGGGCAGGGTGAAAAACTGTTTTTT. It translates to CASSFPRGQGEKLFF. Variable domain in full (rest from reference TRBV28 and TRBJ1-4): DVKVTQSSRYLVKRTGEKVFLECVQDMDHENMFWYRQDPGLGLRLIYFSYDVKMKEKGDIPEGYSVSREKKERFSLILESASTNQTSMYLCASSFPRGQGEKLFFGSGTQLSVL.

The V and J genes are TRBV12-5 and TRBJ2-1, with 8 bases fitting TRBD1. Per the germline V gene, CDR1 is LGHNT and CDR2 is FRNRAP. V lost 5 bases and J lost 0; bases outside the gene matches: 0. The CDR3 is made up of 14 amino acids. CDR3 amino acids: CASGTGGSYNEQFF. The CDR3 DNA reads TGTGCTAGTGGTACAGGGGGCTCCTACAATGAGCAGTTCTTC.

This clonotype was picked up a small number of times. V and J are TRBV11-2 and TRBJ2-1; D remains ambiguous. The CDR3 loop spans 15 amino acids. The ends were cut back, 2 bases at V and 8 bases at J, with 16 bases in the middle. Germline V gene lookup returns CDR1 SGHAT and CDR2 FQNNGV. The chain's CDR3 is CASSLTFSAGDEQFF. CDR3 in DNA: TGTGCCAGCAGCTTAACATTCTCGGCAGGCGATGAGCAGTTCTTC.

The chain links TRBV5-1 to TRBJ2-1; the D is unclear. CDR1 and CDR2 from the germline V gene are SGHRS and YFSETQ. Trimming stripped 0 bases from V and 3 bases from J, with 19 bases between. This CDR3 contains 18 residues. As DNA, the CDR3 is TGCGCCAGCAGCTTGGGCTCGTTTGTGGCGGCACACTACAATGAGCAGTTCTTC. It codes for CASSLGSFVAAHYNEQFF.

This clonotype came up a few times. The V gene is TRBV20-1, the J gene TRBJ2-1, with 9 bases fitting TRBD2. Trimming removed 3 bases from V and 2 bases from J; junction bases left unmatched: 2. This CDR3 has 14 residues. Germline lookup yields CDR1 DFQATT and CDR2 SNEGSKA (reference sequence). The CDR3 region has the DNA TGCAGTGCTAGTAAGCGGGGGGCCTACAATGAGCAGTTCTTC. Its translation: CSASKRGAYNEQFF.

The table lists this clonotype with a few counts. This rearrangement joins TRBV4-1 to TRBJ1-2; D unclear. CDR3 length: 15 residues. CDR1 and CDR2 from the germline V gene are MGHRA and YSYEKL. The V end lost 2 bases, the J end lost 2 bases, and 12 bases lay between the germline ends. The CDR3 loop reads CASSQSTAVNYGYTF. CDR3 DNA sequence: TGCGCCAGCAGCCAAAGCACAGCAGTAAACTATGGCTACACCTTC.

This clonotype has only a few counts. This sequence joins TRBV25-1 and TRBJ2-1; no firm D call. The CDR3 totals 12 residues. V was clipped by 4 bases and J by 7 bases, with 8 bases between them. Germline CDR1 and CDR2: MGHDK and SYGVNS. CDR3 DNA: TGTGCCAGCAGTGCATCCCTTAATGAGCAGTTCTTC. It translates to CASSASLNEQFF.

The chain joins TRBV4-2 to TRBJ2-3; 7 bases are a match to TRBD2. Germline loops: CDR1 LGHNA, CDR2 YNFKEQ. The junction had 9 bases not matched to a gene; V was cut back by 0 bases and J by 6 bases. The CDR3 loop spans 16 amino acids. CDR3 residues: CASSQDLWSGVDTQYF. CDR3 bases: TGTGCCAGCAGCCAAGATCTTTGGAGCGGGGTGGATACGCAGTATTTT.

This clonotype was found a few times. The rearrangement links TRBV5-8 to TRBJ2-7; 11 bases match TRBD1. J lost 4 bases, V lost 1 base, and 7 bases had no gene match. The germline V gene encodes CDR1 SGHTS and CDR2 YDEGEE. CDR3 size: 16 residues. The CDR3 DNA follows: TGTGCCAGCAGCTTGTTTAGGACAGGGGGCGATTACGAGCAGTACTTC. Translated: CASSLFRTGGDYEQYF. Using reference TRBV5-8 and TRBJ2-7 for the parts outside the CDR3, the full variable domain is EAGVTQSPTHLIKTRGQQATLRCSPISGHTSVYWYQQALGLGLQFLLWYDEGEERNRGNFPPRFSGRQFPNYSSELNVNALELEDSALYLCASSLFRTGGDYEQYFGPGTRLTVT.

The chain links TRBV12-3 or TRBV12-4 to TRBJ2-4; 10 positions agree with TRBD2. TRBJ2-5 matches the DNA end more closely, so the J call is doubtful. The CDR3 has 16 amino acids. CDR3 sequence (DNA): TGTGCCAGCAGTCCTGAGTCAAGGCTAGCGGGAGCGACCCAGTACTTC. Its protein product is CASSPESRLAGATQYF.

This chain connects TRBV3-1 to TRBJ2-7; D is unresolved. Looked up from germline, CDR1 is LGHDT and CDR2 is YNNKEL (reference sequence). This CDR3 is 14 amino acids long. Trimming cost V 5 bases and J 8 bases, with 19 bases left between them. The CDR3 bases are TGTGCCAGCAGCACAATGCTCGGCGGAGCAAAGCAGTACTTC. Its protein is CASSTMLGGAKQYF.

This clonotype was detected only a few times. CDR3 in DNA: TGTGCCAGTAGTTTCTGGTCGGCCTACGAGCAGTACTTC. It yields the protein CASSFWSAYEQYF. The chain has TRBV19 and TRBJ2-7; no clear D. CDR1 is LNHDA and CDR2 is SQIVND in the germline V gene (reference sequence). The CDR3 runs 13 residues. The V gene lost 5 bases and the J gene lost 2 bases, with 10 bases spanning the gap.

The sample holds a few counts of this clonotype. The rearrangement joins TRBV2 to TRBJ2-3; 11 positions match TRBD2. Per germline, CDR1 SNHLY and CDR2 FYNNEI. Losses at the gene ends were 7 bases for V and 2 bases for J; bases not matched to a gene: 5. The CDR3 is made up of 15 amino acids. The CDR3 nucleotides are TGTGCCAGCACTCGGACTAGCGGGCCCACAGATACGCAGTATTTT. Translated, it gives CASTRTSGPTDTQYF.

This chain joins TRBV10-3 and TRBJ1-3; TRBD1 matches at 7 bases. The CDR3 is 13 amino acids. The germline V gene encodes CDR1 ENHRY and CDR2 SYGVKD. Germline trimming cut 6 bases from V and 2 bases from J; bases unmatched to any gene: 1. The CDR3 region is CAIRGGTGNTIYF. In DNA form, the CDR3 reads TGTGCCATCAGAGGGGGCACTGGAAACACCATATATTTT.

The V call is TRBV6-6, the J call TRBJ1-4, with TRBD1 matching over 9 bases. The V gene's germline CDR1 is MNHNY and CDR2 SVGAGI (reference sequence). Trimming removed 7 bases from V and 5 bases from J; junction bases left unmatched: 14. The CDR3 has 17 amino acids. The CDR3 region is CASTSTGGRAPNEKLFF. For the CDR3, the DNA is TGTGCCAGCACCAGCACAGGGGGCAGGGCCCCCAATGAAAAACTGTTTTTT.

The chain has TRBV28 and TRBJ2-4, with 7 positions matching TRBD2. The J call is in doubt because the DNA end fits TRBJ2-5 better. Germline CDR1 is MDHEN and CDR2 is SYDVKM. This CDR3 has 18 amino acids. The CDR3: CASIGAGVHGLAEETQYF. Written as DNA, the CDR3 is TGTGCCAGCATTGGGGCTGGGGTGCATGGTCTAGCGGAAGAGACCCAGTACTTC.